In this sample, the clone carrying this T cell receptor (beta chain) turned up a few times. The sequencing template was cDNA reverse transcribed from extracted RNA. The protocol was immunoSEQ multiplex PCR, while the TCRdb copy is restricted to in-frame clones and leaves out a portion. The sample includes roughly 150,000 clones, about 60% of them seen just once. V lost 0 bases to trimming and J lost 0 bases, with 11 bases between them. There are 16 residues in the CDR3. The germline CDR1 and CDR2 sequences are MNHEY and SMNVEV (reference sequence). This specimen comes from a study of CD8+ T cells in alopecia areata.

The receptor comes from a human donor in good health. The chain recombines TRBV27 with TRBJ1-2; TRBD1 might be the D (5 bases). Material: CD4+ T cells sorted from blood. In nucleotides, the CDR3 is TGTGCCAGCAGTTTATCAGGGCAGGGTGCTAACTATGGCTACACCTTC. Residues: CASSLSGQGANYGYTF.